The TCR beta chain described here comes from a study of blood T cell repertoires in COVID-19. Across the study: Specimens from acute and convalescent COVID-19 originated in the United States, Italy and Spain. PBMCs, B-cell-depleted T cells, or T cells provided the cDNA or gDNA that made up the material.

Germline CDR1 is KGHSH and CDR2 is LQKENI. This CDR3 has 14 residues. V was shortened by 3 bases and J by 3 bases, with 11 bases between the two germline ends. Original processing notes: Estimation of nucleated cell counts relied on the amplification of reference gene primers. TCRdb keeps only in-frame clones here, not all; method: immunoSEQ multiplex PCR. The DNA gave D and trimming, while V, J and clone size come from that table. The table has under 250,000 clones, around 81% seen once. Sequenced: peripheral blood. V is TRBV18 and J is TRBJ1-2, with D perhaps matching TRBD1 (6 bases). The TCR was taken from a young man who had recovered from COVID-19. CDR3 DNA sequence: TGTGCCAGCTCACCTACGACAGGAGACTATGGCTACACCTTC. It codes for CASSPTTGDYGYTF.